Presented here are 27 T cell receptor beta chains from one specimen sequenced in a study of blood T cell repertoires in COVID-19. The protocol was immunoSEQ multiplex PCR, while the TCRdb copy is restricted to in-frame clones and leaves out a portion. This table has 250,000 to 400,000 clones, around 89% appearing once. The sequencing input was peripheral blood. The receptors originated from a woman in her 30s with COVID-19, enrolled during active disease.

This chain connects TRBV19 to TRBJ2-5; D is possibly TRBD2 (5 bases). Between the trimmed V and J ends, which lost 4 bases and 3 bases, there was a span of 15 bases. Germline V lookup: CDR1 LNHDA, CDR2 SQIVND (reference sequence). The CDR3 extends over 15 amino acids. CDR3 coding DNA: TGTGCCAGTAGTACCCAAAAACTGGGAGAAGAGACCCAGTACTTC. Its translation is CASSTQKLGEETQYF. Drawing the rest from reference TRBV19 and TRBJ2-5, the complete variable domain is DGGITQSPKYLFRKEGQNVTLSCEQNLNHDAMYWYRQDPGQGLRLIYYSQIVNDFQKGDIAEGYSVSREKKESFPLTVTSAQKNPTAFYLCASSTQKLGEETQYFGPGTRLLVL.

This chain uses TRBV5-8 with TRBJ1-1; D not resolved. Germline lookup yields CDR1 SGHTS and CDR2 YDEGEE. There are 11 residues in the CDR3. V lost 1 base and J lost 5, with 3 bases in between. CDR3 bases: TGTGCCAGCAGCTTGTCAACTGAAGCTTTCTTT. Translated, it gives CASSLSTEAFF.

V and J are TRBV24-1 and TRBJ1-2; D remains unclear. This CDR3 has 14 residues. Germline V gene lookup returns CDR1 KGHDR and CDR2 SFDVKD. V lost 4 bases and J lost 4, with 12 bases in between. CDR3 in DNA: TGTGCCACCAGTGAGGCTCCGATACGCTATGGCTACACCTTC. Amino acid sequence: CATSEAPIRYGYTF.

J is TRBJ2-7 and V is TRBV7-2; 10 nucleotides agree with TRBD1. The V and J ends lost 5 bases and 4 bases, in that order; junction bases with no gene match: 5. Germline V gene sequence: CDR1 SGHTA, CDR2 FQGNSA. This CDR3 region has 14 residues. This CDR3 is CASSARQGAYEQYF. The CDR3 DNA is TGTGCCAGCAGCGCAAGACAGGGGGCGTACGAGCAGTACTTC. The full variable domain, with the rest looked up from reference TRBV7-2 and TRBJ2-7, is GAGVSQSPSNKVTEKGKDVELRCDPISGHTALYWYRQSLGQGLEFLIYFQGNSAPDKSGLPSDRFSAERTGGSVSTLTIQRTQQEDSAVYLCASSARQGAYEQYFGPGTRLTVT.

The CDR3 nucleotides are TGCGCCAGCAGCTTAATGGGGGCGCCTATCACAGATACGCAGTATTTT. Translating gives CASSLMGAPITDTQYF. This chain links TRBV5-1 with TRBJ2-3; perhaps TRBD1 as D (6 bases). This CDR3 is 16 amino acids long. V was shortened by 2 bases and J by 2 bases, with 15 bases between the two germline ends. Per the germline V gene, CDR1 is SGHRS and CDR2 is YFSETQ. The full variable domain, completed using reference TRBV5-1 and TRBJ2-3, is KAGVTQTPRYLIKTRGQQVTLSCSPISGHRSVSWYQQTPGQGLQFLFEYFSETQRNKGNFPGRFSGRQFSNSRSEMNVSTLELGDSALYLCASSLMGAPITDTQYFGPGTRLTVL.

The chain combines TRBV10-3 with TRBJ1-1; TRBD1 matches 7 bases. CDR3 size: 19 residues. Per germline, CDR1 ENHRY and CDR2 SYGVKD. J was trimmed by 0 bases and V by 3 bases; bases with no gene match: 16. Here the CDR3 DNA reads TGTGCCATCAGTGAACCTACCGGGACAGCCACGATCGTGAACACTGAAGCTTTCTTT. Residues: CAISEPTGTATIVNTEAFF.

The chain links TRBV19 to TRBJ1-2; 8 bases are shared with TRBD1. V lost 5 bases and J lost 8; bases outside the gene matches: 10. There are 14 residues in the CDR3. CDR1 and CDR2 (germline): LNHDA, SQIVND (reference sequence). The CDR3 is CASSPPRQGLGYTF. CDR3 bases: TGTGCCAGTAGTCCCCCGCGACAGGGGTTGGGCTACACCTTC. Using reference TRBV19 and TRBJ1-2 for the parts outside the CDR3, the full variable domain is DGGITQSPKYLFRKEGQNVTLSCEQNLNHDAMYWYRQDPGQGLRLIYYSQIVNDFQKGDIAEGYSVSREKKESFPLTVTSAQKNPTAFYLCASSPPRQGLGYTFGSGTRLTVV.

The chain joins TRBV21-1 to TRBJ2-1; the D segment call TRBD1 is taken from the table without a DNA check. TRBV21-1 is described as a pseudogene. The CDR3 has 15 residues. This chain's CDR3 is CASTLRLGPYNEQFF. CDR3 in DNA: TGTGCCAGCACCCTGCGGCTGGGGCCCTACAATGAGCAGTTCTTC.

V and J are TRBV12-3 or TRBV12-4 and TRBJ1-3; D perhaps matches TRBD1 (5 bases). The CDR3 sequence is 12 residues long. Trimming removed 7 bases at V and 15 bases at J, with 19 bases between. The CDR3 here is CASTSLGGERYF. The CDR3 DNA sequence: TGTGCCAGCACCTCCCTCGGAGGGGAGAGATATTTT.

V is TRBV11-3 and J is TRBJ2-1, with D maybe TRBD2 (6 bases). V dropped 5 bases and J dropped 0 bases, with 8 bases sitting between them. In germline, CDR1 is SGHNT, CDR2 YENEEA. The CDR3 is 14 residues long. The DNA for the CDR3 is TGTGCCAGCAGCCCCGGGGGCTCCTACAATGAGCAGTTCTTC. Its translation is CASSPGGSYNEQFF.

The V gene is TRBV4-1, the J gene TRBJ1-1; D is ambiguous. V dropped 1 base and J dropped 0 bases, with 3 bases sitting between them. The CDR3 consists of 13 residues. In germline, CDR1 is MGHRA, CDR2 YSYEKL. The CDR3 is CASSQAVNTEAFF. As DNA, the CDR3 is TGCGCCAGCAGCCAAGCAGTGAACACTGAAGCTTTCTTT.

The CDR3 DNA sequence: TGTGCCAGCAGCTTAGGGCGGGGTGTAAACAATGAGCAGTTCTTC. Translating gives CASSLGRGVNNEQFF. The chain has TRBV7-9 and TRBJ2-1; D might be TRBD2 (6 bases). The ends were cut back, 1 base at V and 5 bases at J, with 12 bases in the middle. The CDR3 runs to 15 residues. The germline V gene encodes CDR1 SEHNR and CDR2 FQNEAQ (reference sequence).

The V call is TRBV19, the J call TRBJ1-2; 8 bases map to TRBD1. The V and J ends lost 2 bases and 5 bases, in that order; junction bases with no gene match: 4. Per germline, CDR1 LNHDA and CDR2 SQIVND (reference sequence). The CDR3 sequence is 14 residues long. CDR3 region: CASSILGQGYGYTF. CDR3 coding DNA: TGTGCCAGTAGTATACTCGGACAGGGATATGGCTACACCTTC.

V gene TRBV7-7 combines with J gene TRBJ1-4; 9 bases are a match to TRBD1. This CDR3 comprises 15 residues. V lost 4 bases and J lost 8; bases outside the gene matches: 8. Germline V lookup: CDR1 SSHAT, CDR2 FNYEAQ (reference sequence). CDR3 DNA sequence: TGTGCCAGCAGCTCAGGGACAGGGATGAACGAAAAACTGTTTTTT. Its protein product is CASSSGTGMNEKLFF.

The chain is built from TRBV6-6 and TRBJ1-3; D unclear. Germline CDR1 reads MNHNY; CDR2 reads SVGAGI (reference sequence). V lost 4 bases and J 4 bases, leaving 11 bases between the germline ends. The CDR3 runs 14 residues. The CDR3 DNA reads TGTGCCAGCAGTTTCGGGGTGGAAGGAAACACCATATATTTT. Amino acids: CASSFGVEGNTIYF.

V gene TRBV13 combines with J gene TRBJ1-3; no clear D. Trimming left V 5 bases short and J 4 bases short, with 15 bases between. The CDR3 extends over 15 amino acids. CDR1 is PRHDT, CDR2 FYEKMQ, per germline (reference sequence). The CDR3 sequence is CASSLTGIAGNTIYF. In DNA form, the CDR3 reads TGTGCCAGCAGCCTCACCGGTATCGCAGGAAACACCATATATTTT.

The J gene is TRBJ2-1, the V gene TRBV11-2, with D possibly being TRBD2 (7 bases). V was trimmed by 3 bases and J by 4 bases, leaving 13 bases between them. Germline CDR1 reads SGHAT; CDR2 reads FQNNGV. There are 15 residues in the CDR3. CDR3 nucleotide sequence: TGTGCCAGCAGCTTGGGCGGGGGCCTTTACAATGAGCAGTTCTTC. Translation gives CASSLGGGLYNEQFF.

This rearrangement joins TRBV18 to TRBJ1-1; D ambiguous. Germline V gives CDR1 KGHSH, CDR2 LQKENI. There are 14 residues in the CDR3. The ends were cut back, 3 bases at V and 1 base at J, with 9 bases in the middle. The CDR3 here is CASSPSAANTEAFF. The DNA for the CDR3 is TGTGCCAGCTCACCCTCCGCGGCGAACACTGAAGCTTTCTTT.

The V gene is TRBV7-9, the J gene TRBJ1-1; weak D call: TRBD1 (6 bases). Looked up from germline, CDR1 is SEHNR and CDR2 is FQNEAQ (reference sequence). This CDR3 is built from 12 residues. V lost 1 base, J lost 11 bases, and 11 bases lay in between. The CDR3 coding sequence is TGTGCCAGCAGCTTAGGGCCAGGGGTCGCTTTCTTT. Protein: CASSLGPGVAFF.

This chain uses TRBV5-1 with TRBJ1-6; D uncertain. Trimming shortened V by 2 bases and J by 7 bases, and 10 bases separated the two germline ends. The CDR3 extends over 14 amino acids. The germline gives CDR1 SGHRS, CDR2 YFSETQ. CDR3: CASSFVAENSPLHF. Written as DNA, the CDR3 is TGCGCCAGCAGCTTCGTAGCGGAAAATTCACCCCTCCACTTT. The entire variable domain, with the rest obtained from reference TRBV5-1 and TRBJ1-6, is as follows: KAGVTQTPRYLIKTRGQQVTLSCSPISGHRSVSWYQQTPGQGLQFLFEYFSETQRNKGNFPGRFSGRQFSNSRSEMNVSTLELGDSALYLCASSFVAENSPLHFGNGTRLTVT.

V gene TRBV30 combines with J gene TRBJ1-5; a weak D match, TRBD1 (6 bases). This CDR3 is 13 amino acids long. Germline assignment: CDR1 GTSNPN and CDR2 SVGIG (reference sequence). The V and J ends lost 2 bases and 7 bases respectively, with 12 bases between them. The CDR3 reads CAWSRTGRQPQHF. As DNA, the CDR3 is TGTGCCTGGAGTCGCACAGGGAGACAGCCCCAGCATTTT.

The CDR3 coding sequence is TGTGCCAGCAGCTTGGACTTAAGCACAGATACGCAGTATTTT. Translated: CASSLDLSTDTQYF. J is TRBJ2-3 and V is TRBV5-4; D remains unclear. This CDR3 region has 14 residues. Germline V lookup: CDR1 SGHNT, CDR2 YYREEE (reference sequence). V was pared by 0 bases and J by 0 bases, with 5 bases between.

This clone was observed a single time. For the CDR3, the DNA is TGTGCCAGCAGCTTAGGTGGGCACAGTGGTGGCAATCAGCCCCAGCATTTT. It yields the protein CASSLGGHSGGNQPQHF. The chain joins TRBV7-9 to TRBJ1-5; D gene ambiguous. Germline V gene data show CDR1 as SEHNR and CDR2 as FQNEAQ (reference sequence). V lost 1 base and J lost 2, with 15 bases in between. CDR3 length equals 17 residues.

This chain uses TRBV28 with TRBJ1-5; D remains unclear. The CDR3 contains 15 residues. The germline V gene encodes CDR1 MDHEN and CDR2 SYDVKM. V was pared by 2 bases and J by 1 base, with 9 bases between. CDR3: CASSLPDSSNQPQHF. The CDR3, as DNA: TGTGCCAGCAGTTTACCAGATTCGAGCAATCAGCCCCAGCATTTT.

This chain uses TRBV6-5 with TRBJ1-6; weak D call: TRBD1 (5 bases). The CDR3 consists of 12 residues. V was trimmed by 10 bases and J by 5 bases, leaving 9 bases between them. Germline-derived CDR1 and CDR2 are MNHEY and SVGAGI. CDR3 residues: CATDSNNSPLHF. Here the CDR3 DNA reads TGTGCCACAGACAGCAATAATTCACCCCTCCACTTT.

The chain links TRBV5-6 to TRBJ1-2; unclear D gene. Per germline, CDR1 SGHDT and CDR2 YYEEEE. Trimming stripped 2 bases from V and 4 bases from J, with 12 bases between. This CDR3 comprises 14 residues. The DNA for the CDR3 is TGTGCCAGCAGCTTACTAGACATACCCTATGGCTACACCTTC. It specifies CASSLLDIPYGYTF.

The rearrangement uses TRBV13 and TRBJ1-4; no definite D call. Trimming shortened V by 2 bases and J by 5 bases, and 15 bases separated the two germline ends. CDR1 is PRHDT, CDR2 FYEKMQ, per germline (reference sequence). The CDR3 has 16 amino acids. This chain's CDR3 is CASSLSGPRLNEKLFF. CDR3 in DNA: TGTGCCAGCAGCTTAAGCGGCCCAAGGTTAAATGAAAAACTGTTTTTT.